The clone carrying this TCR beta chain was seen only a few times. The antigen is undetermined. The data were taken from a study of T-cell memory formation after mild COVID-19. TCRdb reprocessed the 5' RACE reads with MiXCR, giving one entry per CDR3 protein. The sample records about 290,000 distinct CDR3 sequences, 15% being singletons. Study-wide findings and caveats: Whereas later expanders leaned CD4+, clones contracting day 15 to 85 showed a balanced CD4/CD8 makeup.

Trimming stripped 3 bases from V and 3 bases from J, with 26 bases between. The CDR3 contains 18 residues. Germline lookup yields CDR1 DFQATT and CDR2 SNEGSKA (reference sequence). The sequencing input was PBMCs or a T cell subset sorted from them (not recorded which). The V call is TRBV20-1, the J call TRBJ2-5, with D possibly matching TRBD1 (6 bases). The TCR sequence derives from a young man who had mild COVID-19 (a few samples of this study predate the infection). Cell type and time point are not known. The CDR3: CSARAGAGPRVGEETQYF. DNA for the CDR3: TGCAGTGCTAGGGCAGGGGCAGGCCCCCGCGTTGGGGAAGAGACCCAGTACTTC.